Each of the 32 T cell receptor beta chains below was sequenced from the same sample in a study of cytomegalovirus exposure and HLA in healthy donors. PCR amplification relied on 60 Vbeta primers (plus 13 Jbeta primers). Profiled with immunoSEQ multiplex PCR; TCRdb holds only in-frame clones, not every one. This sample carries 150,000 or so clones, with 1.3% going to the ten biggest clones. Sequencing used PBMCs. The source is a woman aged 60-70 years in good health and CMV-seronegative.

The chain recombines TRBV18 with TRBJ1-1; no definite D call. CDR1 is KGHSH and CDR2 is LQKENI in the germline V gene. Trimming took off 1 base at V and 3 bases at J, with 3 bases between the two ends. The CDR3 is made up of 12 amino acids. The CDR3 coding sequence is TGTGCCAGCTCACCACTCTACACTGAAGCTTTCTTT. Translation gives CASSPLYTEAFF.

J is TRBJ2-7 and V is TRBV5-6; 9 bases align to TRBD1. Losses at the gene ends were 7 bases for V and 5 bases for J; bases not matched to a gene: 7. The CDR3 length is 13 residues. The germline gives CDR1 SGHDT, CDR2 YYEEEE. The CDR3 DNA is TGTGCCAGCCTTAGACAGGGGGGAAACGAGCAGTACTTC. Protein sequence: CASLRQGGNEQYF.

The rearrangement links TRBV10-3 to TRBJ2-1; D perhaps matches TRBD1 (6 bases). CDR1 and CDR2 (germline): ENHRY, SYGVKD. The CDR3 sequence is 15 residues long. Trimming took off 5 bases at V and 0 bases at J, with 11 bases between the two ends. The CDR3 spells CAISSTGSSYNEQFF. The CDR3 DNA sequence: TGTGCCATCAGTTCCACAGGGAGCTCCTACAATGAGCAGTTCTTC.

The chain is built from TRBV19 and TRBJ1-2; TRBD1 is a possible D gene (5 bases). CDR1 and CDR2 from the germline V gene are LNHDA and SQIVND (reference sequence). This CDR3 is built from 14 residues. Trimming took 5 bases from V and 8 from J, leaving 18 bases between them. CDR3 nucleotides: TGTGCCAGTAGTCGCCCCTCGGAGGGACGCGGCTACACCTTC. Translated: CASSRPSEGRGYTF. The complete variable domain, with remaining parts taken from reference TRBV19 and TRBJ1-2, reads DGGITQSPKYLFRKEGQNVTLSCEQNLNHDAMYWYRQDPGQGLRLIYYSQIVNDFQKGDIAEGYSVSREKKESFPLTVTSAQKNPTAFYLCASSRPSEGRGYTFGSGTRLTVV.

This chain uses TRBV7-6 with TRBJ2-2, with a weak D call TRBD2 (5 bases). This CDR3 comprises 12 residues. Germline V gene data show CDR1 as SGHVS and CDR2 as FNYEAQ. Trimming took off 5 bases at V and 10 bases at J, with 11 bases between the two ends. The CDR3 loop reads CASSPGLLELFF. The CDR3 coding sequence is TGTGCCAGCAGCCCAGGACTCCTGGAGCTGTTTTTT.

A remark on this clone: The junction departs from germline at one end; a sequencing error may be responsible. The same CDR3 arises from other DNA sequences in this sample as well. The chain carries TRBV6-9 and TRBJ2-2, with TRBD2 as a possible D gene (6 bases). CDR3 length equals 16 residues. From germline, CDR1 is MNHGY and CDR2 SVAAGI. Written as DNA, the CDR3 is TGTGCCAGCAGTTTGCGGAGGGCCTTCTCGACCGGGGAGCTGTTCTTT. It yields the protein CASSLRRAFSTGELFF.

As to this clone: Other DNA sequences in this specimen translate into the identical CDR3. The CDR3 here is CASSGGQGTYEQYF. The DNA of the CDR3 is TGTGCCAGCAGTGGGGGACAGGGGACCTACGAGCAGTACTTC. The chain has TRBV6-1 and TRBJ2-7, with 10 bases identical to TRBD1. CDR1 is MNHNS, CDR2 SASEGT, per germline. Germline trimming cut 4 bases from V and 2 bases from J; bases unmatched to any gene: 2. This CDR3 has 14 residues.

The chain has TRBV7-6 and TRBJ1-1, with D possibly TRBD1 on 6 matching bases. Trimming removed 5 bases from V and 5 bases from J, with 12 bases in between. Germline V gene sequence: CDR1 SGHVS, CDR2 FNYEAQ. The CDR3 loop spans 13 amino acids. The CDR3 spells CASSLSGDTEAFF. The CDR3 region has the DNA TGTGCCAGCAGCCTCTCAGGGGATACTGAAGCTTTCTTT. Full variable domain (rest looked up from reference TRBV7-6 and TRBJ1-1): GAGVSQSPRYKVTKRGQDVALRCDPISGHVSLYWYRQALGQGPEFLTYFNYEAQQDKSGLPNDRFSAERPEGSISTLTIQRTEQRDSAMYRCASSLSGDTEAFFGQGTRLTVV.

V and J are TRBV5-1 and TRBJ1-1, with TRBD1 matching 7 bases. The CDR3 has 15 residues. V shed 1 base, J shed 0 bases, and the junction held 3 bases outside the gene matches. The V gene's germline CDR1 is SGHRS and CDR2 YFSETQ. The CDR3 here is CASSLLGTVNTEAFF. CDR3 DNA: TGCGCCAGCAGCTTGTTAGGGACAGTGAACACTGAAGCTTTCTTT.

The chain employs TRBV5-4 and TRBJ1-1; no definite D call. The CDR3 is 13 amino acids. Trimming took 2 bases from V and 2 from J, leaving 7 bases between them. Germline CDR1 is SGHNT and CDR2 is YYREEE (reference sequence). The CDR3 coding sequence is TGTGCCAGCAGCTTTTGGAGCAACACTGAAGCTTTCTTT. It is translated as CASSFWSNTEAFF.

This rearrangement joins TRBV18 to TRBJ1-1, with unresolved D. Trimming took off 5 bases at V and 2 bases at J, with 6 bases between the two ends. CDR1 KGHSH and CDR2 LQKENI come from the germline V gene. CDR3 size: 12 residues. CDR3 in amino acids: CASSSSNTEAFF. The CDR3 DNA is TGTGCCAGCTCATCCTCCAACACTGAAGCTTTCTTT.

The CDR3 region has the DNA TGTGCCAGCAGCTTAATTCAGACAGGGGTCGAGCAGTACTTC. Translation: CASSLIQTGVEQYF. The rearrangement links TRBV7-2 to TRBJ2-7, with TRBD1 matching 8 bases. Germline lookup yields CDR1 SGHTA and CDR2 FQGNSA. V gave up 2 bases and J gave up 6 bases; unmatched junction bases: 6. The CDR3 is made up of 14 amino acids. Full variable domain (missing parts from reference TRBV7-2 and TRBJ2-7): GAGVSQSPSNKVTEKGKDVELRCDPISGHTALYWYRQSLGQGLEFLIYFQGNSAPDKSGLPSDRFSAERTGGSVSTLTIQRTQQEDSAVYLCASSLIQTGVEQYFGPGTRLTVT.

The chain uses TRBV29-1 and TRBJ2-2, with 8 bases fitting TRBD1. Germline CDR1 is SQVTM and CDR2 is ANQGSEA. This CDR3 is 14 amino acids long. V dropped 5 bases and J dropped 5; count of bases not matched to a gene: 7. The DNA of the CDR3 is TGCAGCGTTTTGGACAGGGCAAAAACCGGGGAGCTGTTTTTT. It specifies CSVLDRAKTGELFF.

The chain recombines TRBV27 with TRBJ1-2, with D possibly being TRBD1 (5 bases). The CDR3 is 14 amino acids. CDR1 and CDR2 (germline): MNHEY, SMNVEV (reference sequence). V shed 7 bases and J shed 5 bases, with 17 bases lying between them. CDR3: CASTPRGTGYGYTF. CDR3 nucleotide sequence: TGTGCCAGCACCCCCAGAGGGACTGGGTATGGCTACACCTTC.

The chain carries TRBV5-1 and TRBJ1-2, with D possibly TRBD1 on 5 matching bases. In germline, CDR1 is SGHRS, CDR2 YFSETQ. V lost 4 bases to trimming and J lost 6 bases, with 16 bases between them. The CDR3 consists of 14 residues. The DNA of the CDR3 is TGCGCCAGCAGCGCGAACCAGGGTAAGGATGGCTACACCTTC. Translated, it gives CASSANQGKDGYTF.

This chain connects TRBV29-1 to TRBJ2-3; 7 positions agree with TRBD1. The CDR3 extends over 13 amino acids. Per germline, CDR1 SQVTM and CDR2 ANQGSEA. The V segment lost 7 bases and the J segment 2 bases; nucleotides outside the gene matches: 6. In DNA, the CDR3 is TGCAGCGCCGAGGGACAGTCCACAGATACGCAGTATTTT. Translation gives CSAEGQSTDTQYF.

The genes are TRBV7-3 and TRBJ1-5; D possibly corresponds to TRBD1 (6 bases). The V gene lost 5 bases and the J gene lost 4 bases, with 15 bases spanning the gap. The germline gives CDR1 SGHTA, CDR2 FQGTGA. There are 15 residues in the CDR3. The CDR3 loop reads CASSPTGGPNQPQHF. The DNA for the CDR3 is TGTGCCAGCAGCCCTACTGGGGGCCCTAATCAGCCCCAGCATTTT.

The chain recombines TRBV7-3 with TRBJ1-2, with a weak D call TRBD1 (5 bases). From germline, CDR1 is SGHTA and CDR2 FQGTGA. The CDR3 totals 14 residues. Trimming shortened V by 5 bases and J by 2 bases, and 12 bases separated the two germline ends. CDR3 loop: CASSLDSLNYGYTF. CDR3 bases: TGTGCCAGCAGCCTCGACAGCCTAAACTATGGCTACACCTTC.

This chain links TRBV7-6 with TRBJ1-6; D is possibly TRBD1 (6 bases). The V end was cut by 5 bases, the J end by 7 bases, with 9 bases between. CDR3 length equals 13 residues. Germline CDR1 is SGHVS and CDR2 is FNYEAQ. CDR3 residues: CASSVTGNSPLHF. The CDR3 nucleotides are TGTGCCAGCAGCGTCACAGGGAATTCACCCCTCCACTTT.

The chain couples TRBV18 to TRBJ1-1; the match to TRBD1 covers 9 bases. Germline V gene sequence: CDR1 KGHSH, CDR2 LQKENI. With 4 bases clipped from V and 4 bases from J, the junction kept 4 bases outside the gene matches. The CDR3 runs 14 residues. CDR3: CASSLGQGSTEAFF. In DNA form, the CDR3 reads TGTGCCAGCTCACTCGGACAGGGGAGCACTGAAGCTTTCTTT.

The gene calls are TRBV9 and TRBJ1-6; the match to TRBD1 covers 7 bases. The CDR3 length is 15 residues. With V trimmed by 4 bases and J by 8 bases, 9 bases remained unmatched. Germline CDR1 and CDR2: SGDLS and YYNGEE. Here the CDR3 DNA reads TGTGCCAGCAGCACACGGGACAGTCGAGATTCACCCCTCCACTTT. Its translation is CASSTRDSRDSPLHF.

The chain combines TRBV4-3 with TRBJ1-1; 8 bases line up with TRBD1. Losses at the gene ends were 0 bases for V and 3 bases for J; bases not matched to a gene: 9. Germline V gives CDR1 LGHNA, CDR2 YSLEER. CDR3 length: 17 amino acids. CDR3: CASSQDKETGVDTEAFF. In nucleotides, the CDR3 is TGCGCCAGCAGCCAAGATAAGGAGACAGGGGTGGACACTGAAGCTTTCTTT.

The V gene is TRBV15, the J gene TRBJ1-1, with 9 bases matching TRBD1. V gave up 10 bases and J gave up 3 bases; unmatched junction bases: 6. The CDR3 consists of 13 residues. Germline V CDR1 and CDR2: LNHNV, YYDKDF (reference sequence). CDR3 DNA sequence: TGTGCCATCTCCGGGACAGGGTACACTGAAGCTTTCTTT. Translated: CAISGTGYTEAFF.

The chain recombines TRBV5-1 with TRBJ1-6, with D uncertain. This CDR3 has 14 residues. CDR1 and CDR2 (germline): SGHRS, YFSETQ. The V end lost 0 bases, the J end lost 8 bases, and 9 bases lay between the germline ends. CDR3: CASSLEYEDSPLHF. As DNA, the CDR3 is TGCGCCAGCAGCTTGGAATATGAGGATTCACCCCTCCACTTT.

To note about this clone: Here the CDR3 omits its conserved ending phenylalanine or tryptophan, so a read error is the likely source. The genes are TRBV6-5 and TRBJ2-7; TRBD1 aligns across 9 bases. Germline-derived CDR1 and CDR2 are MNHEY and SVGAGI. This CDR3 comprises 15 residues. V shed 2 bases and J 5 bases; nucleotides not matched to a gene: 7. As DNA, the CDR3 is TGTGCCAGCAGTTACGGGACAGGGCTCGTCCACGAGCAGTACCTC. Amino acids: CASSYGTGLVHEQYL.

This sequence joins TRBV30 and TRBJ1-2; 8 positions match TRBD1. V was pared by 7 bases and J by 3 bases, with 7 bases of the junction left unmatched. Germline V gene data show CDR1 as GTSNPN and CDR2 as SVGIG (reference sequence). This CDR3 comprises 13 residues. The CDR3 loop reads CASEDREDYGYTF. The CDR3 DNA follows: TGTGCCTCCGAGGACAGGGAGGACTATGGCTACACCTTC.

The chain links TRBV9 to TRBJ2-3, with 14 bases that match TRBD2. Germline CDR1 and CDR2: SGDLS and YYNGEE. Trimming removed 4 bases from V and 1 base from J; junction bases left unmatched: 5. The CDR3 has 17 residues. The CDR3, as DNA: TGTGCCAGCAGCTCGGGACTAGCGGGGGCGCGCACAGATACGCAGTATTTT. Amino acid sequence: CASSSGLAGARTDTQYF.

The chain employs TRBV23-1 and TRBJ1-2; 11 bases line up with TRBD1. TRBV23-1 is filed as an ORF, its function uncertain. The CDR3 is 18 residues long. V was pared by 0 bases and J by 3 bases, with 9 bases of the junction left unmatched. The DNA of the CDR3 is TGCGCCAGCAGTCAATCGGATGGGGGACAGGGGGTTGACTATGGCTACACCTTC. Encoded protein: CASSQSDGGQGVDYGYTF.

This rearrangement joins TRBV27 to TRBJ1-4, with D maybe TRBD1 (6 bases). V was shortened by 6 bases and J by 4 bases, with 12 bases between the two germline ends. There are 14 residues in the CDR3. Germline V gene data show CDR1 as MNHEY and CDR2 as SMNVEV (reference sequence). The CDR3 reads CASRTGPLNEKLFF. CDR3 nucleotides: TGTGCCAGCAGGACAGGCCCCCTTAATGAAAAACTGTTTTTT.

The genes are TRBV2 and TRBJ1-5; 7 nucleotides agree with TRBD1. In germline, CDR1 is SNHLY, CDR2 FYNNEI. V was clipped by 5 bases and J by 0 bases; unmatched bases: 4. CDR3 length: 15 amino acids. The CDR3 reads CASSQGVFSNQPQHF. CDR3 bases: TGTGCCAGCAGTCAGGGGGTATTTAGCAATCAGCCCCAGCATTTT.

The rearrangement links TRBV2 to TRBJ2-1, with D possibly matching TRBD1 (5 bases). CDR1 is SNHLY, CDR2 FYNNEI, per germline. The CDR3 covers 14 residues. V dropped 3 bases and J dropped 2 bases, with 8 bases sitting between them. The CDR3 is CASSDWGAYNEQFF. DNA of the CDR3: TGTGCCAGCAGTGACTGGGGCGCCTACAATGAGCAGTTCTTC.

The CDR3 nucleotides read TGTGCCAGCAGCTTGGACGAGCAGCCCCAGCATTTT. Translated, it gives CASSLDEQPQHF. The chain has TRBV5-4 and TRBJ1-5, with D uncertain. In germline, CDR1 is SGHNT, CDR2 YYREEE (reference sequence). The CDR3 has 12 amino acids. With 0 bases removed from V and 7 bases from J, the gap between germline ends came to 5 bases.